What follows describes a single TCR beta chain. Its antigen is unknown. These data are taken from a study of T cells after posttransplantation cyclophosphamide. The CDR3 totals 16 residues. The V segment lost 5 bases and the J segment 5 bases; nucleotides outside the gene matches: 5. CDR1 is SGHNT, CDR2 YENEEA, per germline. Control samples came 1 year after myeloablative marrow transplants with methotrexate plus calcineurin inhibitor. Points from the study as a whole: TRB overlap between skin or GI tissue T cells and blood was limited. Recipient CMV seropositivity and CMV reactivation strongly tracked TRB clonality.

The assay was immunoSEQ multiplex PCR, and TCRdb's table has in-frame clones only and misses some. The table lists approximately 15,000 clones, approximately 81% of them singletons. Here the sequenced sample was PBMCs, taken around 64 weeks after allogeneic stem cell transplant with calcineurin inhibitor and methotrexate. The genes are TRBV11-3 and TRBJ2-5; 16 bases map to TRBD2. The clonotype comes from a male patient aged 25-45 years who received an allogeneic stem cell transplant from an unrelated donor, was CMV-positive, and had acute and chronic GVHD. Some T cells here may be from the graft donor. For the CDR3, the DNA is TGTGCCAGCAGCCCGGGACTAGCGGGAGGGGAGGAGACCCAGTACTTC. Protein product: CASSPGLAGGEETQYF.